This T cell receptor (beta chain) was identified during a study of T cell responses to AZD1222 COVID-19 vaccine. Study-wide context: Second-dose intervals near 4 or 12 weeks were combined.

The CDR3 loop spans 13 amino acids. From germline, CDR1 is MNHEY and CDR2 SMNVEV (reference sequence). Deletions cut 3 bases from V and 1 base from J, with 6 bases between. Comment on this clone: Antigen specificity is unknown.

Study observations and caveats: Unmutated variant regions are reportedly the target of nearly half of TCRs that are spike-specific. Vaccine-related CD4 TCRs covered spike, predominating at 160-218 and 743-854. The study sampled repertoires only after the peak T cell response.

Measured with immunoSEQ multiplex PCR; TCRdb has only the in-frame clones, and not every one. The sample carries 100,000 or so clones, around nine tenths recorded once. The sequence was obtained from an adult in good health. This chain joins TRBV27 and TRBJ1-1; no definite D call. The sequencing used peripheral blood, collected on day 0 of AZD1222 vaccination. The CDR3 nucleotides are TGTGCCAGCAGTTTCGCAGGGAACACTGAAGCTTTCTTT. Translating gives CASSFAGNTEAFF.